Listed below are T cell receptor beta chains from one sample, sequenced in a study of cytomegalovirus exposure and HLA in healthy donors. The data were produced by immunoSEQ multiplex PCR, yet TCRdb's version contains in-frame clones alone and is incomplete. The sample's table shows 40,000 to 45,000 clones. The sequenced sample consisted of PBMCs. Receptors originate from a man aged 25 to 40 in good health and CMV-seronegative. Both conserved end residues are part of each CDR3. The D gene is left open where the match is weak.

J: TRBJ2-7
V: TRBV5-1
D: TRBD1
length: 15
CDR3: CASSPRTGGTYEQYF
DNA: TGCGCCAGCAGCCCCCGGACAGGGGGCACCTACGAGCAGTACTTC

J: TRBJ1-6
V: TRBV19
D: TRBD1
length: 15
CDR3: CASSMGDSPNSPLHF
DNA: TGTGCCAGTAGTATGGGGGACAGCCCCAATTCACCCCTCCACTTT

J: TRBJ1-2
V: TRBV10-2
D: TRBD1
length: 15
CDR3: CASSESMAGGLGYTF
DNA: TGCGCCAGCAGTGAGTCGATGGCAGGGGGGCTTGGCTACACCTTC

J: TRBJ2-3
V: TRBV4-1
D: TRBD2
length: 17
CDR3: CASSQPGLAGPTDTQYF
DNA: TGCGCCAGCAGCCAACCCGGACTAGCGGGACCCACAGATACGCAGTATTTT

J: TRBJ2-6
V: TRBV27
D: TRBD1
length: 16
CDR3: CASSRTGGSGANVLTF
DNA: TGTGCCAGCAGTAGGACAGGGGGCAGTGGGGCCAACGTCCTGACTTTC

J: TRBJ2-1
V: TRBV5-1
D: TRBD2
length: 16
CDR3: CASSSSTGTSVNEQFF
DNA: TGCGCCAGCAGCTCCTCCACCGGGACTAGCGTAAATGAGCAGTTCTTC

J: TRBJ1-2
V: TRBV11-2
D: -
length: 15
CDR3: CASSFTGLDSGGYTF
DNA: TGTGCCAGCAGCTTTACAGGTCTAGACTCCGGTGGCTACACCTTC

J: TRBJ1-4
V: TRBV12-5
D: -
length: 17
CDR3: CASGDDLGRVWVEKLFF
DNA: TGTGCTAGTGGCGACGACTTGGGCAGGGTGTGGGTTGAAAAACTGTTTTTT

J: TRBJ2-1
V: TRBV6-5
D: -
length: 13
CDR3: CASRVGDYNEQFF
DNA: TGTGCCAGCAGGGTCGGAGACTACAATGAGCAGTTCTTC

J: TRBJ1-2
V: TRBV4-2
D: TRBD1
length: 13
CDR3: CASRQDRDYGYTF
DNA: TGTGCCAGCCGCCAGGACAGGGACTATGGCTACACCTTC

J: TRBJ1-2
V: TRBV6-1
D: -
length: 13
CDR3: CASSERLHYGYTF
DNA: TGTGCCAGCAGTGAACGACTGCACTATGGCTACACCTTC

J: TRBJ2-1
V: TRBV19
D: -
length: 19
CDR3: CASKPRPSQIDIAYNEQFF
DNA: TGTGCCAGTAAACCCCGACCTAGCCAGATAGATATCGCCTACAATGAGCAGTTCTTC

J: TRBJ1-1
V: TRBV11-2
D: TRBD1
length: 15
CDR3: CASSPRTGFNTEAFF
DNA: TGTGCCAGCAGCCCTCGGACAGGGTTCAACACTGAAGCTTTCTTT

J: TRBJ1-4
V: TRBV25-1
D: -
length: 13
CDR3: CASRVATNEKLFF
DNA: TGTGCCAGCAGGGTAGCAACTAATGAAAAACTGTTTTTT

J: TRBJ2-1
V: TRBV5-5
D: TRBD1
length: 15
CDR3: CASISGQGGYNEQFF
DNA: TGTGCCAGCATTTCGGGACAGGGGGGATACAATGAGCAGTTCTTC

J: TRBJ2-7
V: TRBV11-2
D: -
length: 16
CDR3: CASSLTDRGGPNEQYF
DNA: TGTGCCAGCAGCTTGACAGACAGGGGAGGGCCTAATGAGCAGTACTTC

J: TRBJ2-1
V: TRBV6-1
D: TRBD1
length: 16
CDR3: CASSERDRVSDNEQFF
DNA: TGTGCCAGCAGCGAACGGGACAGGGTATCCGACAATGAGCAGTTCTTC

J: TRBJ1-1
V: TRBV19
D: -
length: 14
CDR3: CASTRVEGTTEAFF
DNA: TGTGCCAGTACCCGGGTCGAGGGAACAACTGAAGCTTTCTTT

J: TRBJ1-2
V: TRBV5-6
D: TRBD1
length: 16
CDR3: CASGPGTGGAYYGYTF
DNA: TGTGCCAGCGGGCCCGGGACAGGGGGCGCCTACTATGGCTACACCTTC

J: TRBJ2-3
V: TRBV2
D: TRBD2
length: 15
CDR3: CASSGLAGGPNTQYF
DNA: TGTGCCAGCAGTGGACTAGCGGGAGGGCCAAATACGCAGTATTTT

J: TRBJ2-7
V: TRBV11-2
D: TRBD2
length: 14
CDR3: CASSLRTSGAEQYF
DNA: TGTGCCAGCAGCCTGCGGACTAGCGGGGCAGAGCAGTACTTC

J: TRBJ1-2
V: TRBV7-2
D: -
length: 15
CDR3: CASSPLAWGNYGYTF
DNA: TGTGCCAGCAGCCCCCTAGCGTGGGGTAACTATGGCTACACCTTC

J: TRBJ2-5
V: TRBV7-9
D: -
length: 12
CDR3: CASSLSEETQYF
DNA: TGTGCCAGCAGCTTATCTGAAGAGACCCAGTACTTC

J: TRBJ2-1
V: TRBV30
D: TRBD2
length: 16
CDR3: CAWTSRVAGGLNEQFF
DNA: TGTGCCTGGACCTCAAGGGTAGCGGGAGGGTTGAATGAGCAGTTCTTC

J: TRBJ2-7
V: TRBV5-4
D: TRBD1
length: 19
CDR3: CASSLASRTGAIFGDEQYF
DNA: TGTGCCAGCAGCTTGGCCTCTCGGACAGGGGCTATATTCGGGGACGAGCAGTACTTC

J: TRBJ1-5
V: TRBV18
D: -
length: 14
CDR3: CASSPGTINQPQHF
DNA: TGTGCCAGCTCACCAGGGACAATCAATCAGCCCCAGCATTTT

J: TRBJ2-2
V: TRBV7-9
D: -
length: 13
CDR3: CARKRPNTGELFF
DNA: TGTGCCAGAAAGCGGCCCAACACCGGGGAGCTGTTTTTT

J: TRBJ1-3
V: TRBV5-6
D: -
length: 16
CDR3: CASSQGGTISGNTIYF
DNA: TGTGCCAGCAGCCAAGGTGGGACAATCTCTGGAAACACCATATATTTT

J: TRBJ2-1
V: TRBV18
D: -
length: 16
CDR3: CASSGGVISSYNEQFF
DNA: TGTGCCAGCTCGGGAGGAGTGATTAGCTCCTACAATGAGCAGTTCTTC

J: TRBJ1-2
V: TRBV4-2
D: TRBD1
length: 17
CDR3: CASSQGPGQEFVYGYTF
DNA: TGTGCCAGCAGCCAAGGCCCAGGACAGGAGTTTGTCTATGGCTACACCTTC

J: TRBJ1-1
V: TRBV19
D: TRBD1
length: 14
CDR3: CASTNGQGDTEAFF
DNA: TGTGCCAGTACGAACGGACAGGGGGATACTGAAGCTTTCTTT

J: TRBJ2-1
V: TRBV29-1
D: TRBD1
length: 14
CDR3: CSVKDRGYYNEQFF
DNA: TGCAGCGTTAAAGACAGGGGCTACTACAATGAGCAGTTCTTC

J: TRBJ2-5
V: TRBV4-3
D: -
length: 16
CDR3: CASSQAAGMYQETQYF
DNA: TGCGCCAGCAGCCAAGCCGCGGGGATGTACCAAGAGACCCAGTACTTC

J: TRBJ2-5
V: TRBV30
D: -
length: 15
CDR3: CAWSGKALGAKTQYF
DNA: TGTGCCTGGAGTGGAAAAGCCCTAGGGGCGAAGACCCAGTACTTC

J: TRBJ2-7
V: TRBV7-9
D: -
length: 15
CDR3: CASSDPLTGIYEQYF
DNA: TGTGCCAGCAGCGACCCCTTAACAGGCATCTACGAGCAGTACTTC

J: TRBJ2-2
V: TRBV18
D: -
length: 13
CDR3: CASSPPGNGELFF
DNA: TGTGCCAGCTCACCTCCGGGGAACGGGGAGCTGTTTTTT

J: TRBJ1-1
V: TRBV9
D: -
length: 12
CDR3: CASSPLNTEAFF
DNA: TGTGCCAGCAGCCCACTTAACACTGAAGCTTTCTTT

J: TRBJ1-1
V: TRBV19
D: -
length: 13
CDR3: CASTSWGGTEAFF
DNA: TGTGCCAGTACCTCGTGGGGGGGCACTGAAGCTTTCTTT

J: TRBJ2-2
V: TRBV5-1
D: -
length: 14
CDR3: CASSAQGQTGELFF
DNA: TGCGCCAGCAGCGCCCAAGGACAGACCGGGGAGCTGTTTTTT

J: TRBJ2-5
V: TRBV7-9
D: -
length: 14
CDR3: CASSSEGIQETQYF
DNA: TGTGCCAGCAGCTCTGAGGGTATCCAAGAGACCCAGTACTTC

J: TRBJ2-7
V: TRBV29-1
D: -
length: 12
CDR3: CSVRQASYEQYF
DNA: TGCAGCGTTAGACAGGCCTCCTACGAGCAGTACTTC

J: TRBJ1-2
V: TRBV7-9
D: -
length: 12
CDR3: CASTTGNYGYTF
DNA: TGTGCCAGTACCACAGGGAACTATGGCTACACCTTC

J: TRBJ2-5
V: TRBV4-1
D: -
length: 15
CDR3: CASSQDKGGEETQYF
DNA: TGCGCCAGCAGCCAAGACAAAGGCGGGGAAGAGACCCAGTACTTC

J: TRBJ1-1
V: TRBV14
D: TRBD1
length: 14
CDR3: CASSAGTGNTEAFF
DNA: TGTGCCAGCAGCGCCGGGACAGGGAATACTGAAGCTTTCTTT

J: TRBJ2-7
V: TRBV5-4
D: TRBD2
length: 20
CDR3: CASSRSRGLAGERSSYEQYF
DNA: TGTGCCAGCAGCCGGTCCCGGGGACTAGCGGGGGAAAGGAGCTCCTACGAGCAGTACTTC

J: TRBJ1-2
V: TRBV7-2
D: -
length: 14
CDR3: CASSFNTEHRGYTF
DNA: TGTGCCAGCAGCTTCAATACAGAGCATCGAGGCTACACCTTC

J: TRBJ1-1
V: TRBV5-4
D: -
length: 16
CDR3: CATGGDPTRLNTEAFF
DNA: TGTGCCACCGGAGGGGACCCAACGCGCTTGAACACTGAAGCTTTCTTT

J: TRBJ1-2
V: TRBV11-2
D: -
length: 11
CDR3: CASSIREGYTF
DNA: TGTGCCAGCAGCATCAGGGAAGGCTACACCTTC

J: TRBJ2-2
V: TRBV4-2
D: TRBD2
length: 15
CDR3: CASSPGGGNTGELFF
DNA: TGTGCCAGCAGCCCCGGGGGGGGCAACACCGGGGAGCTGTTTTTT

J: TRBJ1-1
V: TRBV19
D: -
length: 14
CDR3: CASSIVSGDTEAFF
DNA: TGTGCCAGTAGTATCGTGTCAGGGGACACTGAAGCTTTCTTT

J: TRBJ1-6
V: TRBV7-2
D: TRBD1
length: 14
CDR3: CASRRTGLDSPLHF
DNA: TGTGCCAGCAGACGGACAGGTTTGGATTCACCCCTCCACTTT